This T cell receptor beta chain was identified during a study of T-cell memory formation after mild COVID-19 listed by TCRdb under 2021. For context, the study as a whole: TCR sequence clusters from the two donors were largely donor specific. Two young, previously healthy adult volunteers, one female and one male, were included in the cohort. Longitudinal TCRalpha and TCRbeta repertoire sequencing tracked T-cell clones expanding and contracting after mild COVID-19 in a couple of donors.

Clipping removes 1 base from V and 6 bases from J, with 5 as the unmatched junction base count. CDR1 and CDR2, looked up from the germline V gene (reference sequence), are LGHDT and YNNKEL. The CDR3 contains 15 residues, cysteine and phenylalanine counted. Only the CDR3 part of the read is kept: 45 bases, read in frame from the first base. Notes on this clonotype: No antigen is known for it. Base qualities are not at hand, and no much larger clone is one base apart.

Sequencing instrument: Illumina NovaSeq 6000. TCRalpha and TCRbeta cDNA libraries were constructed by 5'RACE with constant-segment primers, with sample barcodes and unique molecular identifiers being introduced. Trizol reagent was used to extract RNA from every sample. Libraries were amplified in two PCR steps, with a second sample barcode and Illumina TruSeq adapters added in the second step. Sequencing of libraries was performed on an Illumina NovaSeq with 2 x 150 bp paired-end reads. On the study's bioinformatics: Reads were demultiplexed and collapsed into UMI-guided consensus sequences with migec v1.2.7. Using mixcr v2.1.11, UMI consensuses were aligned to TRA and TRB V and J templates and then assembled into clonotypes. A clonotype was counted as expanded or contracted only if both edgeR and NoisET called the change significant, with noise models trained on biological replicates. For edgeR calls, the cutoffs were a false discovery rate-adjusted p below 0.01 and a log2 fold-change threshold of 1. As an exploratory analysis of dynamics, max-normalized trajectories of the 1000 most abundant clonotypes were examined with PCA combined with hierarchical clustering. Separately sequenced CD4+ and CD8+ repertoires were used to assign the CD4 or CD8 phenotype of responding clones. TCRdb reworked the public reads: Q25 trimming with fastp, MiXCR clone assembly, productive beta chains retained. Rows are unified per CDR3 protein, each entry keeping the most common DNA and genes. Clone size and V and J calls follow TCRdb, not the original study. Across this sample there are a few hundred thousand distinct CDR3 sequences, with approximately 25% seen only once. The leading ten clones occupy 8.8% of the sample.

Broad study findings and their caveats: Some responding clones were detected in pre-infection memory, which suggested that pre-existing cross-reactive memory T cells had joined the SARS-CoV-2 response. Balanced CD4/CD8 phenotypes were observed for clones contracting from day 15 to 85, whereas a bias towards CD4+ was observed for a second wave of clones expanding from day 15 to 37. Whether the second-wave clones peaking on day 37 were SARS-CoV-2 specific was not confirmed. Only two mild cases were covered in the study, and larger cohorts including severe cases with pre-infection samples were considered necessary. Contracting CD4+ clones were located mainly in the CM and EM memory subsets, whereas CD8+ clones were found to be enriched in EMRA.

Ficoll-Paque density gradient centrifugation was used to isolate PBMCs. The TCR was taken from an adult woman who had mild COVID-19 (a few samples of this study predate the infection). The sample titles of this study are shuffled in the database, so cell type and time point are left out; the donor was told from shared clones. Sequencing was performed on PBMCs or a T cell subset sorted from them (not recorded which). The chain was built from TRBV3-1 and TRBJ2-3; 9 of the junction bases match TRBD2. Here is the DNA: TGTGCCAGCAGCCAAGGTAGCGGGAGAACTGATACGCAGTATTTT. It translates to CASSQGSGRTDTQYF.